This passage covers 16 T cell receptor beta chains from one sample sequenced in a study of blood T cell repertoires in COVID-19. Sequencing used immunoSEQ multiplex PCR; TCRdb keeps in-frame clones, though not all of them. The table lists 150,000 or so clones, 90% to 95% of them singletons. The specimen was peripheral blood. These receptors were collected from a middle-aged man with acute or convalescent COVID-19.

The rearrangement links TRBV2 to TRBJ2-2; D perhaps matches TRBD1 (6 bases). The CDR3 length is 14 residues. Germline CDR1 and CDR2: SNHLY and FYNNEI. Trimming took off 5 bases at V and 5 bases at J, with 12 bases between the two ends. The CDR3 protein is CASSYSRGTGELFF. The CDR3, as DNA: TGTGCCAGCAGTTACTCCAGGGGTACCGGGGAGCTGTTTTTT.

This clone was counted once. This rearrangement joins TRBV4-1 to TRBJ1-1; D might be TRBD1 (6 bases). V lost 3 bases and J lost 5, with 13 bases in between. The germline gives CDR1 MGHRA, CDR2 YSYEKL. The CDR3 is 14 amino acids. Here the CDR3 DNA reads TGCGCCAGCAGCCACCCAGGGAGGGGGACTGAAGCTTTCTTT. This encodes CASSHPGRGTEAFF.

This chain links TRBV5-4 with TRBJ2-5; 8 nucleotides align to TRBD1. Germline assignment: CDR1 SGHNT and CDR2 YYREEE (reference sequence). The V and J ends lost 0 bases and 2 bases, in that order; junction bases with no gene match: 6. CDR3 length: 16 amino acids. The CDR3 loop is CASSLDRDRLQETQYF. Written as DNA, the CDR3 is TGTGCCAGCAGCTTGGACCGGGACAGGTTACAAGAGACCCAGTACTTC.

V and J are TRBV4-3 and TRBJ2-3, with 8 bases lining up with TRBD2. The V segment lost 1 base and the J segment 0 bases; nucleotides outside the gene matches: 9. This CDR3 is built from 18 residues. The V gene's germline CDR1 is LGHNA and CDR2 YSLEER. CDR3 in amino acids: CASSQAGGSGISTDTQYF. CDR3 in DNA: TGCGCCAGCAGCCAAGCGGGGGGGTCCGGGATCAGCACAGATACGCAGTATTTT.

A single count supports this clone. The chain has TRBV29-1 and TRBJ2-2, with a possible D match to TRBD2 (6 bases). Trimming removed 5 bases from V and 3 bases from J, with 16 bases in between. This CDR3 region has 15 residues. CDR1 and CDR2 (germline): SQVTM, ANQGSEA. DNA for the CDR3: TGCAGCGTTTCAATTGGCGGGACGTACACCGGGGAGCTGTTTTTT. This codes for CSVSIGGTYTGELFF.

This chain uses TRBV28 with TRBJ2-1; D unclear. The CDR3 is 15 residues long. Trimming cost V 3 bases and J 4 bases, with 13 bases left between them. The germline V gene encodes CDR1 MDHEN and CDR2 SYDVKM. Here the CDR3 DNA reads TGTGCCAGCAGTTTTGTGAAGACTCGGTACAATGAGCAGTTCTTC. Its translation: CASSFVKTRYNEQFF.

The V call is TRBV7-6, the J call TRBJ1-1; D gene uncertain. Germline V CDR1 and CDR2: SGHVS, FNYEAQ. The CDR3 is 15 amino acids. V shed 0 bases and J shed 1 base, with 9 bases lying between them. CDR3: CASSLAHSGNTEAFF. Here the CDR3 DNA reads TGTGCCAGCAGCTTAGCGCACTCAGGGAACACTGAAGCTTTCTTT.

In DNA, the CDR3 is TGTGCCAGCAGTTACCGACAGCACGTATACTCGGATGGCTACACCTTC. It yields the protein CASSYRQHVYSDGYTF. This chain links TRBV6-6 with TRBJ1-2, with D perhaps matching TRBD1 (5 bases). The V gene's germline CDR1 is MNHNY and CDR2 SVGAGI (reference sequence). The V and J ends lost 2 bases and 6 bases respectively, with 19 bases between them. The CDR3 covers 16 residues.

The genes are TRBV28 and TRBJ2-2; TRBD1 agrees at 11 bases. J was trimmed by 5 bases and V by 3 bases; bases with no gene match: 5. The CDR3 runs 16 residues. Germline CDR1 MDHEN, CDR2 SYDVKM. The CDR3 loop is CASSLAGQGETGELFF. CDR3 bases: TGTGCCAGCAGTTTGGCGGGACAGGGGGAAACCGGGGAGCTGTTTTTT.

This chain links TRBV28 with TRBJ1-6, with D unclear. Germline CDR1 is MDHEN and CDR2 is SYDVKM. V was pared by 7 bases and J by 0 bases, with 13 bases between. The CDR3 is made up of 16 amino acids. CDR3 in amino acids: CASKILRDSYNSPLHF. As DNA, the CDR3 is TGTGCCAGCAAAATCCTCCGGGACTCCTATAATTCACCCCTCCACTTT.

The V gene is TRBV9, the J gene TRBJ2-5; 12 bases agree with TRBD2. The CDR3 is 17 residues long. Germline CDR1 SGDLS, CDR2 YYNGEE. V shed 3 bases, J shed 5 bases, and the junction held 11 bases outside the gene matches. The CDR3 region is CASSAGLAGTERETQYF. CDR3 DNA sequence: TGTGCCAGCAGCGCGGGACTAGCGGGTACGGAGCGGGAGACCCAGTACTTC. The full variable domain, rest sourced from reference TRBV9 and TRBJ2-5, is DSGVTQTPKHLITATGQRVTLRCSPRSGDLSVYWYQQSLDQGLQFLIQYYNGEERAKGNILERFSAQQFPDLHSELNLSSLELGDSALYFCASSAGLAGTERETQYFGPGTRLLVL.

The genes are TRBV15 and TRBJ2-7, with D perhaps TRBD1 (5 bases). The CDR3 covers 16 residues. The germline gives CDR1 LNHNV, CDR2 YYDKDF (reference sequence). The V gene lost 3 bases and the J gene lost 3 bases, with 18 bases spanning the gap. Here the CDR3 DNA reads TGTGCCACCAGCAGCCCGACAGTACTTATCGGCTACGAGCAGTACTTC. The encoded protein is CATSSPTVLIGYEQYF.

The CDR3 reads CASSDKDWSVDEQFF. In nucleotides, the CDR3 is TGTGCCAGCAGTGACAAGGACTGGTCAGTTGATGAGCAGTTCTTC. The chain combines TRBV6-4 with TRBJ2-1; D is possibly TRBD2 (5 bases). The CDR3 has 15 residues. Germline V gene sequence: CDR1 MRHNA, CDR2 SNTAGT. Trimming removed 2 bases from V and 8 bases from J, with 16 bases in between.

The chain links TRBV15 to TRBJ1-5; perhaps TRBD1 as D (6 bases). From germline, CDR1 is LNHNV and CDR2 YYDKDF (reference sequence). Trimming stripped 5 bases from V and 7 bases from J, with 15 bases between. This CDR3 has 14 amino acids. CDR3 DNA: TGTGCCACCAGCCCGGGGGGGGCGGGACAGCCCCAGCATTTT. It is translated as CATSPGGAGQPQHF.

This clone came up once. This sequence joins TRBV6-2 or TRBV6-3 and TRBJ2-5; 8 bases fit TRBD1. The junction had 5 bases not matched to a gene; V was cut back by 3 bases and J by 5 bases. CDR1 and CDR2 from the germline V gene are MNHEY and SVGEGT. This CDR3 has 14 amino acids. CDR3 in DNA: TGTGCCAGCAGTTATGGCAGGGGGCGTGAGACCCAGTACTTC. This encodes CASSYGRGRETQYF.

The J gene is TRBJ1-1, the V gene TRBV12-5, with a possible D match to TRBD1 (6 bases). CDR3 length equals 15 residues. V was shortened by 0 bases and J by 5 bases, with 13 bases between the two germline ends. Germline lookup yields CDR1 LGHNT and CDR2 FRNRAP. The CDR3 DNA sequence: TGTGCTAGTGGTTTGGTACGCGGGGGCGGAACTGAAGCTTTCTTT. Translating gives CASGLVRGGGTEAFF.